This TCR beta chain emerged from a study of T cell clones after liver transplantation. Alloreactive TCRbeta sequences came from sequencing proliferating CFSE-low cells in the MLR. Pre-transplant recipient cells met graft donor PBMCs, splenocytes, lymph-node cells, or third-party PBMCs. Profiled with immunoSEQ multiplex PCR; TCRdb holds only in-frame clones, not every one. The data hold roughly 640 clones, with 38% observed a single time. This CDR3 comprises 15 residues. Unmatched junction bases numbered 10, after V lost 7 bases and J lost 6 bases. The germline V gene encodes CDR1 SQVTM and CDR2 ANQGSEA. Concerning this clone itself: Antigen: not known.

Regarding the study as a whole: A significant post-transplant drop in circulating graft-donor-reactive CD4 TCRbeta sequences occurred in most of the 8 subjects. Small, mixed patient groups and varying post-transplant times limit these conclusions.

This chain uses TRBV29-1 with TRBJ2-2, with TRBD1 matching 11 bases. Sequencing input: CD8+ T cells from cultured PBMCs. This sequence originates from a human patient who received a liver transplant. The T cells may partly be graft donor cells. The CDR3 here is CSGRPGQGVAGELFF. CDR3 bases: TGCAGCGGGCGACCGGGACAGGGGGTGGCCGGGGAGCTGTTTTTT.